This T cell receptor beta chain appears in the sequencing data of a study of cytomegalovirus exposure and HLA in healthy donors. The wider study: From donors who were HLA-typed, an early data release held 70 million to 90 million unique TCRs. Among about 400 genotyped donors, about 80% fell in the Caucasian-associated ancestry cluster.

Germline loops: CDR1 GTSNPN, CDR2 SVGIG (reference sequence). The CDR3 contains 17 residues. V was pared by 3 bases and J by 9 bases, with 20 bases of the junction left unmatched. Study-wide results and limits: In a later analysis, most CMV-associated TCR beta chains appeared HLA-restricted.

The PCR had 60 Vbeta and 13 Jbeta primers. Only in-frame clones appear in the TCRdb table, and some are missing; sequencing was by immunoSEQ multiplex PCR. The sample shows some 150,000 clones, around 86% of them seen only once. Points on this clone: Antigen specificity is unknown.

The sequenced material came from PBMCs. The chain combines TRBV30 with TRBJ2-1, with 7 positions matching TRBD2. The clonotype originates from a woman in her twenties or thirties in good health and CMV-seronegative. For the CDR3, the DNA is TGTGCCTGGAGGGGGGTTGGGGGGGGATTCGCAGTGGGTGAGCAGTTCTTC. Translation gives CAWRGVGGGFAVGEQFF.